This T cell receptor (beta chain) was sequenced for a study of shared clonotypes between healthy human individuals. Study-level findings and limits: Sampling covered blood only; tissue repertoires likely differ.

This CDR3 has 15 residues. Germline V gene lookup returns CDR1 SGHNT and CDR2 YENEEA. Trimming removed 1 base from V and 7 bases from J, with 14 bases in between. Without sorting, samples used some 90 million PBMCs for genomic DNA. A remark on this clone: Its cognate antigen is unknown.

Only in-frame clones appear in the TCRdb table, and some are missing; sequencing was by immunoSEQ multiplex PCR. The sample holds approximately 500,000 clones, about 84% seen once. This clonotype was sampled from a woman aged 40 to 50 in good health. Some clones in this sample may be carry-over from other donors' samples. The source material was PBMCs. The V gene is TRBV11-3, the J gene TRBJ2-1, with D possibly matching TRBD1 (6 bases). The CDR3 DNA reads as TGTGCCAGCAGCTTAGGTGGGGGTAGGGGGAATGAGCAGTTCTTC. Protein product: CASSLGGGRGNEQFF.